The 2 T cell receptor beta chains below were found in one sample sequenced in a study of shared clonotypes between healthy human individuals. Profiling relied on immunoSEQ multiplex PCR, and the TCRdb table lists in-frame clones only, not all of them. The sample has some 380,000 clones; around 96% are singletons. The source material was memory CD8+ T cells sorted from blood. Subset specified: CD45RO+ cells pooled with CCR7-negative TemRA cells. Source of these receptors: a man aged 25 to 45 in good health.

This chain uses TRBV19 with TRBJ1-3; D may be TRBD1 (5 bases). This CDR3 has 15 residues. Trimming cost V 6 bases and J 2 bases, with 14 bases left between them. The V gene's germline CDR1 is LNHDA and CDR2 SQIVND (reference sequence). The CDR3 DNA reads TGTGCCAGTAGGGATCCTGGGGGAACTGGAAACACCATATATTTT. As protein: CASRDPGGTGNTIYF.

The chain couples TRBV4-2 to TRBJ2-2; 15 bases match TRBD2. The V gene end was trimmed by 4 bases and the J gene end by 5 bases; junction bases not matched to a gene: 11. CDR3 length: 19 residues. Germline V CDR1 and CDR2: LGHNA, YNFKEQ. The CDR3 loop is CASSLAIGTSGRSTGELFF. The DNA of the CDR3 is TGTGCCAGCAGCCTCGCGATCGGGACTAGCGGGAGGTCGACCGGGGAGCTGTTTTTT.